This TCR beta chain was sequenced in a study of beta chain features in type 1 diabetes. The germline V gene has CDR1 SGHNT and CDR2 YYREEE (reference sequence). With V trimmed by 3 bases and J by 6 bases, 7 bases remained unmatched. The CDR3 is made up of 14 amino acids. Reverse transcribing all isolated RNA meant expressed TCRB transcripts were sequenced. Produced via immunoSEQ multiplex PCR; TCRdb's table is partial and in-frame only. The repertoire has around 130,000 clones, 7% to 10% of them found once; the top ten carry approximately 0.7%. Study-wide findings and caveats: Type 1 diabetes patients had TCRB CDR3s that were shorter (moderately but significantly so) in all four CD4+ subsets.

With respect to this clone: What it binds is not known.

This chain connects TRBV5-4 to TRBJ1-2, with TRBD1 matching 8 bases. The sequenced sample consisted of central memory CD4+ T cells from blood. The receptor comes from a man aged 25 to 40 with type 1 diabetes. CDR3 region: CASSSGQGSHGYTF. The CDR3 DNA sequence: TGTGCCAGCAGCTCCGGACAGGGAAGCCATGGCTACACCTTC.